This entry features one T cell receptor (beta chain) sequence. The antigen is undetermined. The sample is drawn from a study of cytotoxic CD8 clonotypes in ibrutinib-treated CLL. In the study overall: There were about a dozen relapsed/refractory patients and about 15 treatment-naive patients, and fewer than 18 were IGHV unmutated. Per sample, productive templates averaged around 250,000 and productive rearrangements averaged roughly 91,000.

Repertoires were generated with immunoSEQ multiplex PCR, while TCRdb's copy carries only in-frame clones and drops some. This sample has 25,000 to 30,000 clones, with approximately 57% found just once. The CDR3 has 19 residues. The germline V gene has CDR1 SGHVS and CDR2 FNYEAQ. Trimming took 2 bases from V and 0 from J; bases not matched to a gene: 14. Whole-study findings and limits: The public clonotypes identified were infrequent and showed contraction or stability on treatment. At progression, clonality fell back toward baseline after rising at ibrutinib response.

This receptor was identified in a human donor with chronic lymphocytic leukemia. The sample here was PBMCs, taken before ibrutinib treatment. V gene TRBV7-6 combines with J gene TRBJ2-7; 9 bases map to TRBD1. The CDR3 DNA is TGTGCCAGCAGCTTATATCGGGGACAGGGACGAGAATACTCCTACGAGCAGTACTTC. Its translation: CASSLYRGQGREYSYEQYF.